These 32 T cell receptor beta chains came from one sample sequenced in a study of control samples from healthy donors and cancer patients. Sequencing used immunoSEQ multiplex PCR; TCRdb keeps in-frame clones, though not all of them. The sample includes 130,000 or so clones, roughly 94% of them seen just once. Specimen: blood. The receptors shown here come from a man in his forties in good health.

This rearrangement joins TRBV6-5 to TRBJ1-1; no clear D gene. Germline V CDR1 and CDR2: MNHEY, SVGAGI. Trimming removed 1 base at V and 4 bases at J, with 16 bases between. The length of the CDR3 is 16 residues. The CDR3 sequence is CASSYFGEMEGTEAFF. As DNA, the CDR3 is TGTGCCAGCAGTTACTTTGGGGAGATGGAAGGCACTGAAGCTTTCTTT.

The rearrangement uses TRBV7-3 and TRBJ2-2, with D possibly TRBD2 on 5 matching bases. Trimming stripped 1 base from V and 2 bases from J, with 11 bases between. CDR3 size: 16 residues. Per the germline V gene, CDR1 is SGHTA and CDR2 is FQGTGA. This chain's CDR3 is CASSLIGNSNTGELFF. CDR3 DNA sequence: TGTGCCAGCAGCTTAATCGGGAATAGCAACACCGGGGAGCTGTTTTTT.

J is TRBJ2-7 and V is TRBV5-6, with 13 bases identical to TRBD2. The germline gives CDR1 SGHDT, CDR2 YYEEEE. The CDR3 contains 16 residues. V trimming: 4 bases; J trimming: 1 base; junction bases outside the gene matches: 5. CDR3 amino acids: CASSTGLAGRSYEQYF. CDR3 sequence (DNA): TGTGCCAGCAGCACGGGACTAGCGGGACGTTCCTACGAGCAGTACTTC.

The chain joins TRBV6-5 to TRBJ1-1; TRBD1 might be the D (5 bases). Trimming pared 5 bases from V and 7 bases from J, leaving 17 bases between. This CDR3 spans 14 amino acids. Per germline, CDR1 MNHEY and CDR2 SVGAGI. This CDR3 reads CASSPMGLAVEAFF. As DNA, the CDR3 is TGTGCCAGCAGTCCTATGGGACTGGCCGTTGAAGCTTTCTTT.

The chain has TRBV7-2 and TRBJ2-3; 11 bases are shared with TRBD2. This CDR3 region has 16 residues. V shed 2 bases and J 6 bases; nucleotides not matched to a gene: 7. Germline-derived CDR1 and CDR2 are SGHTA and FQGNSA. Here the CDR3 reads CASSLLLAGEADTQYF. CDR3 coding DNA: TGTGCCAGCAGCTTATTACTAGCGGGGGAGGCCGATACGCAGTATTTT.

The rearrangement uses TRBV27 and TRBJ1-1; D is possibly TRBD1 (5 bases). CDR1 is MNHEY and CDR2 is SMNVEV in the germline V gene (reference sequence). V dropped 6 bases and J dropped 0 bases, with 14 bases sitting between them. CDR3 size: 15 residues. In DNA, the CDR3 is TGTGCCAGCAGCACGAGACAGTCCATGAACACTGAAGCTTTCTTT. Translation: CASSTRQSMNTEAFF.

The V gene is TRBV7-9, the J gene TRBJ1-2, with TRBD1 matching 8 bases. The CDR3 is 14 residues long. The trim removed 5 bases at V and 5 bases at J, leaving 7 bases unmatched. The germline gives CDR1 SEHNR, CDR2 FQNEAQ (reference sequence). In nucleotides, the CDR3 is TGTGCCAGCAGCCCAGGACAGGGAAAATATGGCTACACCTTC. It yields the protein CASSPGQGKYGYTF.

CDR3 nucleotide sequence: TGTGCCAGCAGCTTAGCAGCAAATACCGGGGAGCTGTTTTTT. It encodes CASSLAANTGELFF. The chain couples TRBV7-2 to TRBJ2-2; D remains unclear. The germline V and J ends were trimmed by 0 bases and 5 bases, with 7 bases remaining between them. Germline values: CDR1 SGHTA, CDR2 FQGNSA. The CDR3 loop spans 14 amino acids.

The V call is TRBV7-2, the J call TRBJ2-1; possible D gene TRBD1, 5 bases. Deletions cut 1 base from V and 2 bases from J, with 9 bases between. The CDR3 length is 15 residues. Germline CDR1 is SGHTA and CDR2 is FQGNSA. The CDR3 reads CASSLDWGTYNEQFF. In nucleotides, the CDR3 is TGTGCCAGCAGCTTAGACTGGGGCACCTACAATGAGCAGTTCTTC.

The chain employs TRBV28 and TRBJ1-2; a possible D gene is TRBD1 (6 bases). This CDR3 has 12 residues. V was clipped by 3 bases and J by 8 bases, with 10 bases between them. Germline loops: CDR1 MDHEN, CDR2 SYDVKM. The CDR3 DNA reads TGTGCCAGCAGTTTGGGGGCTCGGGGCTACACCTTC. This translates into CASSLGARGYTF.

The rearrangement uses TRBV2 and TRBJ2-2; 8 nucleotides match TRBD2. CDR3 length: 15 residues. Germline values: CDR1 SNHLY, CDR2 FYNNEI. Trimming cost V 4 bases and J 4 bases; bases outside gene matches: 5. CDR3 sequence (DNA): TGTGCCAGCAGTGGGGGACTAGGGGGCACCGGGGAGCTGTTTTTT. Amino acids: CASSGGLGGTGELFF.

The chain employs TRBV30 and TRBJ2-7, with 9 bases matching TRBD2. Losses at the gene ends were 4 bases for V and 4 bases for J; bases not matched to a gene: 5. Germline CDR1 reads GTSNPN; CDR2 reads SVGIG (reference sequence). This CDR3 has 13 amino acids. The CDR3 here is CAWNSGSSYEQYF. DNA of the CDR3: TGTGCCTGGAATAGCGGGAGTTCGTACGAGCAGTACTTC.

The CDR3 region is CASAESGSADTQYF. In DNA form, the CDR3 reads TGCGCCAGCGCGGAGTCCGGGAGTGCGGATACGCAGTATTTT. This chain connects TRBV10-1 to TRBJ2-3; possibly TRBD2 for D (6 bases). This CDR3 is built from 14 residues. Germline values: CDR1 WNHNN, CDR2 SYGVQD (reference sequence). The V end was cut by 8 bases, the J end by 6 bases, with 18 bases between.

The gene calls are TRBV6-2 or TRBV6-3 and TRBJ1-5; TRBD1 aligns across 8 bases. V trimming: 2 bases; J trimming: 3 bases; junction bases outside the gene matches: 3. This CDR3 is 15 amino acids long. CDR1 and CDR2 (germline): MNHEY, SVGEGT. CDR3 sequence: CASSYPDRDNQPQHF. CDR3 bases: TGTGCCAGCAGTTACCCGGACAGGGACAATCAGCCCCAGCATTTT.

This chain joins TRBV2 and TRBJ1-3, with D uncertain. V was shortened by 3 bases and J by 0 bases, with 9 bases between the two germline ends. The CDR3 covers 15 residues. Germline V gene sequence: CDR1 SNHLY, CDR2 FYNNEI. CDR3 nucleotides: TGTGCCAGCAGTGACCTCCTCCACTCTGGAAACACCATATATTTT. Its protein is CASSDLLHSGNTIYF.

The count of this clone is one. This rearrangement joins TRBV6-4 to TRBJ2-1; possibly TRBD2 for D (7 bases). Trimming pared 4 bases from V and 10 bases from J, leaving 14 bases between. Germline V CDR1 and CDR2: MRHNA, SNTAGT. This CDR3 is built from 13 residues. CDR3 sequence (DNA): TGTGCCAGCAGTGCCAGTGAGGGGGGGGAGCAGTTCTTC. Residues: CASSASEGGEQFF.

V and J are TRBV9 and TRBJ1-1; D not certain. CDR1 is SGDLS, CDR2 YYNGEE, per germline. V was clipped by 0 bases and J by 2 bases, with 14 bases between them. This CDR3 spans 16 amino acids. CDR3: CASSVAARGLNTEAFF. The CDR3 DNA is TGTGCCAGCAGCGTAGCCGCCCGGGGTCTCAACACTGAAGCTTTCTTT.

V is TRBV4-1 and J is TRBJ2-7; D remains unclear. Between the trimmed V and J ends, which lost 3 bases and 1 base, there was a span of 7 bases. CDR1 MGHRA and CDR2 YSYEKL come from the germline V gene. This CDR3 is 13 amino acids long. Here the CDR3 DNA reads TGCGCCAGCAGCCAGTACGGTTCCTACGAGCAGTACTTC. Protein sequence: CASSQYGSYEQYF.

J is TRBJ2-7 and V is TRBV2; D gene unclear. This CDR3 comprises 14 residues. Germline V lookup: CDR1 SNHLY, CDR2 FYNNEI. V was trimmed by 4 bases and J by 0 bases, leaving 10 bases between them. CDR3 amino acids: CASSVSRSSYEQYF. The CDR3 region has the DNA TGTGCCAGCAGTGTATCCAGGAGCTCCTACGAGCAGTACTTC.

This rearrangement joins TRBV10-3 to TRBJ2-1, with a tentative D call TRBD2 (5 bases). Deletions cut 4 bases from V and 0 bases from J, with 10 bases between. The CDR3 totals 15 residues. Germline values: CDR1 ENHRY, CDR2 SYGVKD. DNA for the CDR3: TGTGCCATCAGTGCCGGGATTCGCTCCTACAATGAGCAGTTCTTC. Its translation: CAISAGIRSYNEQFF.

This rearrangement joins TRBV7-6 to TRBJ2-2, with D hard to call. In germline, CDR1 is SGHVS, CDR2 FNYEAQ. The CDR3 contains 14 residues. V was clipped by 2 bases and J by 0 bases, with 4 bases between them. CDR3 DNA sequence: TGTGCCAGCAGCTTACCCCCGAACACCGGGGAGCTGTTTTTT. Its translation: CASSLPPNTGELFF.

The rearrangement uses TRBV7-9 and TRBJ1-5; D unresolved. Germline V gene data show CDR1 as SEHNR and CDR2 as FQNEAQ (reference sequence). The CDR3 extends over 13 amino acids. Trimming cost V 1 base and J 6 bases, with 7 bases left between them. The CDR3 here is CASSLGEGQPQHF. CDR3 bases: TGTGCCAGCAGCTTAGGCGAGGGTCAGCCCCAGCATTTT.

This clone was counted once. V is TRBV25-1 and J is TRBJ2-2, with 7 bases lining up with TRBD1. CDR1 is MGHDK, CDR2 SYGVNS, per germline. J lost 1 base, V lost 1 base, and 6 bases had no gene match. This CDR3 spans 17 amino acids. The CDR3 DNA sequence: TGTGCCAGCAGTGAATTACAGACAGGGAAGAACACCGGGGAGCTGTTTTTT. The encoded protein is CASSELQTGKNTGELFF.

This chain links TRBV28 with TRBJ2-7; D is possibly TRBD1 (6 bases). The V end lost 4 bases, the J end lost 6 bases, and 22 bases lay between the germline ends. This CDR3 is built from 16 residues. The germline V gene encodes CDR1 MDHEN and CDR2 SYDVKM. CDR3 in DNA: TGTGCCAGCAGTTATAGGGACACAGGTCTAGTTAGCGAGCAGTACTTC. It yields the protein CASSYRDTGLVSEQYF.

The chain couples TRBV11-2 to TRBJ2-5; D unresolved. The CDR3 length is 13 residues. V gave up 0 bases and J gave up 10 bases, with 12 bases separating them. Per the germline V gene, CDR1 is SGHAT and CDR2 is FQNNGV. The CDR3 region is CASSLDPSVIQYF. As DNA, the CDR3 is TGTGCCAGCAGCTTAGATCCCTCGGTGATCCAGTACTTC. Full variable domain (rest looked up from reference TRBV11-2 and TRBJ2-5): EAGVAQSPRYKIIEKRQSVAFWCNPISGHATLYWYQQILGQGPKLLIQFQNNGVVDDSQLPKDRFSAERLKGVDSTLKIQPAKLEDSAVYLCASSLDPSVIQYFGPGTRLLVL.

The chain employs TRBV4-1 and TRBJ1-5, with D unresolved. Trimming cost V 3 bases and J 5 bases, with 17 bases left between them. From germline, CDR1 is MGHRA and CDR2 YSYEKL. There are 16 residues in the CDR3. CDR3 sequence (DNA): TGCGCCAGCAGCCAGGTCGATATCCTAGCCTATCAGCCCCAGCATTTT. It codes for CASSQVDILAYQPQHF.

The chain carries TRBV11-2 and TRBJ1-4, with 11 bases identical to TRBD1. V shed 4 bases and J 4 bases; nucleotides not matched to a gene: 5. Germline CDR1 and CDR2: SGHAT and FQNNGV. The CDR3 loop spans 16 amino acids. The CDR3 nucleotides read TGTGCCAGCAGCTCGGGACAGGGGGAGTTTAATGAAAAACTGTTTTTT. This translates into CASSSGQGEFNEKLFF.

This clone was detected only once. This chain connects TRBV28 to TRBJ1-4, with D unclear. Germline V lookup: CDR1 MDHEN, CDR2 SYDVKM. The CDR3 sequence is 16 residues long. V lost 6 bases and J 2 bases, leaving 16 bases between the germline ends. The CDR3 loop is CASSPLEGGTNEKLFF. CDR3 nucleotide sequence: TGTGCCAGCAGCCCCCTAGAGGGAGGGACTAATGAAAAACTGTTTTTT.

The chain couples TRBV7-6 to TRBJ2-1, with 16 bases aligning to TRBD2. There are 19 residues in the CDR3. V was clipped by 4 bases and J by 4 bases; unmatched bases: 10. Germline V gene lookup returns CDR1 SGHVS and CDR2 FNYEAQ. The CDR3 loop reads CASSSQPGLAGGEYNEQFF. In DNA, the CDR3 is TGTGCCAGCAGCTCGCAACCGGGACTAGCGGGAGGGGAGTACAATGAGCAGTTCTTC.

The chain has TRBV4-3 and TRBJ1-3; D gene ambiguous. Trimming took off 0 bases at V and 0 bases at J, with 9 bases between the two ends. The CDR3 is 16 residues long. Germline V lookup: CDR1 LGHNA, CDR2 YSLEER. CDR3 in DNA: TGCGCCAGCAGCCAAGATCGAAGCCGCTCTGGAAACACCATATATTTT. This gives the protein CASSQDRSRSGNTIYF.

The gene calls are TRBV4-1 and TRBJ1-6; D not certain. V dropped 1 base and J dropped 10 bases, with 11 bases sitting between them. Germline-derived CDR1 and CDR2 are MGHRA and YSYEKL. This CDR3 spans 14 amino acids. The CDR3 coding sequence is TGCGCCAGCAGCCAAGTCCCAGGACTCTCACCCCTCCACTTT. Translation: CASSQVPGLSPLHF.

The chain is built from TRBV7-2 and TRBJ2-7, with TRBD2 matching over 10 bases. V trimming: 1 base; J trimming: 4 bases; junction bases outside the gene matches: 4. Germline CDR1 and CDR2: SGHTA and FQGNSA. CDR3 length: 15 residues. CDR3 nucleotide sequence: TGTGCCAGCAGCTTAGATCTAGCGGGGGTTTACGAGCAGTACTTC. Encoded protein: CASSLDLAGVYEQYF.